This T cell receptor beta chain was identified in a study of shared clonotypes between healthy human individuals (dated by TCRdb to the early 2020s). Regarding the study in general: The cohort included a few men and two women between 18 and 49 years of age. To estimate repertoire size and how much clonotypes are shared between individuals, the study performed deep sequencing of blood TCR repertoires from roughly five healthy adults. Each donor's leukapheresis produced roughly between roughly 0.9 and 8.9 billion PBMCs. Different laboratories and diverse techniques were used to prepare libraries and sequence TCR repertoires, to increase sequencing depth and limit assay-specific biases.

What the authors observed across the whole study: The genetic and exposure-history diversity represented was limited by the small number of donors. Sampling was limited to blood, and TCR repertoires in tissue likely differ from TCR repertoires in blood. Based on pairwise subsampling, the degree of clonotype sharing among donors was expected to be affected by sequencing depth.

Using the deep immunoSEQ assay, TCR CDR3 regions were amplified from genomic DNA by multiplex PCR. For each cell subset, the extracted genomic DNA was distributed evenly across all wells of several immunoSEQ 96-well plates, and each plate served as one replicate. For unsorted PBMC, each replicate PCR was loaded with roughly 330 ng genomic DNA, equivalent to 30,000 or so T cell genomes. Genomic DNA from unsorted PBMC was sequenced over ten immunoSEQ deep assay plates. The purified libraries were quantified using a Qubit 3.0 fluorometer, sized with a Bioanalyzer 2100, and then quantified again using the KAPA Library Quantification kit. Every immunoSEQ 96-well plate was sequenced on a dedicated single-read 150-cycle Illumina NextSeq 550 flow cell. In the paper's pipeline: Because the immunoSEQ output included only junctional sequences and no quality scores, the filtering could not be the same as the filtering used for full-length reads. To assign V/J genes and CDR3, sequences were annotated using PyIR, a Python wrapper for IgBLAST v1.9, with IMGT germline references. Reads were removed for weak V/J assignments (E-value above 1e-6), missing CDR3, stop codons, out-of-frame junctions, or ambiguous translated residues. A V3J clonotype was defined by an identical inferred V gene, J gene, and CDR3 amino acid sequence. Percentage overlap between repertoires was computed as shared unique clonotypes divided by the size of the smaller repertoire. Richness of each repertoire was evaluated using RTK rarefaction, the Chao1 estimator, and Recon v2.1 estimates of unobserved clonotypes. This immuneACCESS table, as held by TCRdb, lists in-frame sequences with V and J called but not all clones. Of the missing ones, under half trace to an unresolved V gene in checked studies; the others have no known cause. V and J calls plus clone size are reproduced from that table; the DNA served to infer D and trimming. The sample contains about half a million clones, 77% of them found a single time. The ten largest clonotypes hold more than 10% of the sample.

Healthy HIV-negative adults with no recently reported acute infections or vaccinations were included as donors. Every donor was a Caucasian adult residing in Nashville, Tennessee, USA. For unsorted samples, around 90 million PBMCs were counted, and genomic DNA was extracted using the QIAamp DNA Blood Mini kit. Blood was collected by leukapheresis, and PBMCs were isolated by Ficoll-Histopaque density gradient centrifugation and then cryopreserved in liquid nitrogen vapor phase. The CDR3 goes from the cysteine to the phenylalanine over 13 residues. The retained sequence is limited to the CDR3, 39 bases, with the frame set at the first base. CDR1 and CDR2 are drawn from the germline V gene: SGHVS, FQNEAQ. Cut back by 1 base and 4 bases, the V and J ends lie 7 bases apart. Turning to this clone: No cognate antigen has been identified for it. No base quality information exists; no much larger clone differs at one position.

The chain uses TRBV7-8 and TRBJ1-1; the D gene assignment is ambiguous. Sequenced: PBMCs. The clonotype originates from a woman in her thirties or forties in good health. Some clones in this sample may be carry-over from other donors' samples. The CDR3 sequence is CASSLERITEAFF. DNA sequence: TGTGCCAGCAGCTTAGAACGGATCACTGAAGCTTTCTTT.